This entry features one T cell receptor beta chain sequence. Per germline, CDR1 KGHDR and CDR2 SFDVKD. The CDR3 sequence is 16 residues long. The ends lost 4 bases at V and 0 bases at J; junction bases unmatched: 4. Using immunoSEQ multiplex PCR, the repertoire was profiled, and TCRdb retains in-frame clones only, with some absent. The repertoire holds over 100,000 clones, approximately 88% seen once, with roughly 4.4% in the top ten. This sample is part of a study of blood T cell repertoires in COVID-19. The clonotype comes from a human donor in a cohort sampled during active COVID-19. V is TRBV24-1 and J is TRBJ2-1; 8 nucleotides match TRBD1. Sequencing was performed on peripheral blood. The CDR3 is CATSETGGGSYNEQFF. Here the CDR3 DNA reads TGTGCCACCAGTGAAACAGGGGGTGGCTCCTACAATGAGCAGTTCTTC.